This T cell receptor (beta chain) was sequenced during a study of cytomegalovirus exposure and HLA in healthy donors. Details on this clone: No antigen is known for it.

Germline V CDR1 and CDR2: ENHRY, SYGVKD. V was cut by 0 bases and J by 5 bases, with 11 bases left in between. This CDR3 contains 16 residues. The study ran its PCR with 60 Vbeta and 13 Jbeta primers. Study processing details: Among the unique TCR beta chains that a later analysis counted, about 86 million in all, roughly 10 million were shared. Sequencing was performed with immunoSEQ multiplex PCR; in TCRdb, only in-frame clones are kept and a portion is missing. The V and J calls and clone size were taken over from that table, and D and trimming were inferred from the DNA. The top ten hold 6.5% to 9% of the sample, which has about 110,000 clones, around 72% seen once. Overall study results and limits: For most TCR sequences rarity was the rule, although some public TCRs occurred in many donors. Most subjects' HLA-A and HLA-B alleles were reportedly predicted from TCR beta sequences.

The chain is built from TRBV10-3 and TRBJ1-6; the D is unclear. The sample was PBMCs. This receptor was obtained from a woman in her thirties or forties in good health and CMV-seropositive. CDR3 sequence (DNA): TGTGCCATCAGTGAGTCGGGAGGAGTAAATAATTCACCCCTCCACTTT. It specifies CAISESGGVNNSPLHF.